The clone carrying this T cell receptor (beta chain) has only one observation. Its antigen is still unknown. This entry is derived from a study of blood T cells in healthy people across ages. Study findings and constraints: Higher naive T cell percentage went strongly together with higher TCR beta diversity.

The authors ran a second PCR of about 7 to 11 cycles using a sample-barcoded 5' primer and a J-beta primer mix. TCRdb re-called the 5' RACE reads with MiXCR, one entry per CDR3 protein. The sample includes 650,000 to 900,000 distinct CDR3 sequences, under 80% of them seen just once. Germline V gives CDR1 SGDLS, CDR2 YYNGEE. This CDR3 spans 13 amino acids. The sequencing input was blood. This TCR was sampled from a man aged 25 to 40 in good health. The chain recombines TRBV9 with TRBJ2-4; D is unclear. The DNA matches TRBJ2-5 better at its end, which makes the J call doubtful. The CDR3 DNA sequence: TGTGCCAGCAGCGTGGCTGAAAAAGAGACCCAGTACTTC. Residues: CASSVAEKETQYF.